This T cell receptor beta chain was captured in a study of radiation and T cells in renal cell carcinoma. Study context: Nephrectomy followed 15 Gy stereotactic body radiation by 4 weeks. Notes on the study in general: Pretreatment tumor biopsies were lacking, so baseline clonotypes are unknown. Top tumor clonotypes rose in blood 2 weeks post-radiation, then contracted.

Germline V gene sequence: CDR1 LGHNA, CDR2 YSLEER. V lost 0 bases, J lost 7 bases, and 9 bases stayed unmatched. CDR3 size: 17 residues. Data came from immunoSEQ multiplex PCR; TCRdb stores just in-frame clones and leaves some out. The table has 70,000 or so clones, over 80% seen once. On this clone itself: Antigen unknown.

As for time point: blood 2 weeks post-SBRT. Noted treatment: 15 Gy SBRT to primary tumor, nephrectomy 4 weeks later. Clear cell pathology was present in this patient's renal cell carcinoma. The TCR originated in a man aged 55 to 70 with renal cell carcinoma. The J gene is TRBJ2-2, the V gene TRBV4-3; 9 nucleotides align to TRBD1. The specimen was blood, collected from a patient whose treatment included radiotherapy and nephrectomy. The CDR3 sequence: CASSQDNYRGQGGELFF. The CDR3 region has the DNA TGCGCCAGCAGCCAAGATAATTACAGGGGGCAGGGCGGGGAGCTGTTTTTT.